This T cell receptor (beta chain) came from a study of shared clonotypes between healthy human individuals. A note on this clone: Its antigen is not known.

CD45RA-negative memory and CD45RA+ naive subsets were split from the CD4+ cells. Investigators spread the genomic DNA of each subset evenly over several immunoSEQ plates. The table came from immunoSEQ multiplex PCR; TCRdb's copy has only in-frame clones and leaves some out. The profile covers about 600,000 clones, with around 97% appearing a single time and 0.057% taken by the ten largest. General study results and limits: The study generally estimated greater richness for naive than memory subsets.

The receptor was derived from a woman aged 30 to 39 in good health. The sequenced material came from naive CD4+ T cells sorted from blood. Subset: CD45RA+ positively selected.

CDR3 in amino acids: CAVSRTGDYEQYF. As DNA, the CDR3 is TGTGCCGTAAGCAGGACAGGCGACTACGAGCAGTACTTC. V usage is TRBV2 and J usage is TRBJ2-7, with TRBD1 identical over 7 bases. The trim removed 11 bases at V and 3 bases at J, leaving 10 bases unmatched. The germline V gene has CDR1 SNHLY and CDR2 FYNNEI. The CDR3 covers 13 residues. Full variable domain (missing parts from reference TRBV2 and TRBJ2-7): EPEVTQTPSHQVTQMGQEVILRCVPISNHLYFYWYRQILGQKVEFLVSFYNNEISEKSEIFDDQFSVERPDGSNFTLKIRSTKLEDSAMYFCAVSRTGDYEQYFGPGTRLTVT.